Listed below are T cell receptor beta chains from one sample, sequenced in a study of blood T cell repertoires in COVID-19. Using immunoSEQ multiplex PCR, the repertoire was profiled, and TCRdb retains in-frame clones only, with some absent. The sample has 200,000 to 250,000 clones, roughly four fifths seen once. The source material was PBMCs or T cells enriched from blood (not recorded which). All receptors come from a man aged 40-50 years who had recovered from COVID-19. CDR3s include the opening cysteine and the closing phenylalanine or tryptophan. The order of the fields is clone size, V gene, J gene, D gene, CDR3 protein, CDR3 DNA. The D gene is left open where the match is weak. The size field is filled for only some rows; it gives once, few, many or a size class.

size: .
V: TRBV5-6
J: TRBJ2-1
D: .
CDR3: CASSSIQAQEQFF
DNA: TGTGCCAGCAGCAGTATCCAGGCGCAAGAGCAGTTCTTC

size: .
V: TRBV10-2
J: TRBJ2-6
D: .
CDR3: CASSESGRTSLAF
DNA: TGCGCCAGCAGTGAGTCGGGCCGGACATCTTTGGCTTTC

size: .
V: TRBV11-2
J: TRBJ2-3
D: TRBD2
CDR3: CASSSHSGRSDTQYF
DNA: TGTGCCAGCAGCTCACATAGCGGGAGGTCTGATACGCAGTATTTT

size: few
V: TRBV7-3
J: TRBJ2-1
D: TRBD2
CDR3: CASSLHSIAGRAGNEQFF
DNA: TGTGCCAGCAGCCTACATTCTATAGCGGGTCGAGCGGGAAATGAGCAGTTCTTC

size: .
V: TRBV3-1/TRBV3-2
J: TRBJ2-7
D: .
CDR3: CASSQVRNEQYF
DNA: TGTGCCAGCAGCCAAGTCAGGAACGAGCAGTACTTC

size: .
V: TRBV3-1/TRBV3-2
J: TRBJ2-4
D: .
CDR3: CASSQEEEGYANIQYF
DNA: TGTGCCAGCAGCCAAGAGGAGGAGGGATATGCAAACATTCAGTACTTC

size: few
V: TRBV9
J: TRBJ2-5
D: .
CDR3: CASSVGPSVQETQYF
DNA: TGTGCCAGCAGCGTAGGGCCTAGCGTACAAGAGACCCAGTACTTC

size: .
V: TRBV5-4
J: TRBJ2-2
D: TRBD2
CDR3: CASSLGLAGDTGELFF
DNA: TGTGCCAGCAGCTTGGGGCTAGCGGGAGACACCGGGGAGCTGTTTTTT

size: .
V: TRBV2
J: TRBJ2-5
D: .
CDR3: CASSGVAVSGETQYF
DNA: TGTGCCAGCAGTGGGGTAGCGGTTTCGGGAGAGACCCAGTACTTC

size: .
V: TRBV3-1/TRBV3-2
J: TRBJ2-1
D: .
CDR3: CASHQRDRPLFF
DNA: TGTGCCAGCCACCAACGTGACAGGCCATTATTCTTC

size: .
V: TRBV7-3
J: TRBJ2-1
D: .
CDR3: CASSSLTPNEQFF
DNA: TGTGCCAGCAGCTCCTTGACTCCCAATGAGCAGTTCTTC

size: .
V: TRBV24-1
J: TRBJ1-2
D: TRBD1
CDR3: CATGGDSNNYGYTF
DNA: TGTGCCACCGGTGGGGACAGCAATAACTATGGCTACACCTTC

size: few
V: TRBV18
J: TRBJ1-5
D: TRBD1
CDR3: CASSPLGGTGVNQPQHF
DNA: TGTGCCAGCTCACCACTGGGGGGGACAGGCGTCAATCAGCCCCAGCATTTT

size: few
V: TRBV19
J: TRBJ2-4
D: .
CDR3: CASSRGGVAKNIQYF
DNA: TGTGCCAGTAGTAGGGGCGGAGTAGCCAAAAACATTCAGTACTTC

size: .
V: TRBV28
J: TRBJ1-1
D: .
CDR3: CASSSPQGTEAFF
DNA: TGTGCCAGCAGTTCCCCGCAGGGCACTGAAGCTTTCTTT

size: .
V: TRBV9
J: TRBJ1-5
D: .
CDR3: CASSVGGGDQPQHF
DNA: TGTGCCAGCAGCGTAGGGGGAGGGGATCAGCCCCAGCATTTT

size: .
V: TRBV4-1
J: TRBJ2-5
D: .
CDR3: CASSQGGDLPETQYF
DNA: TGCGCCAGCAGCCAAGGGGGAGACTTGCCGGAAACCCAGTACTTC

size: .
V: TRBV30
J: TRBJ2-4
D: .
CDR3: CAWSVQGLQGKNIQYF
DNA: TGTGCCTGGAGTGTACAGGGCCTTCAGGGCAAAAACATTCAGTACTTC

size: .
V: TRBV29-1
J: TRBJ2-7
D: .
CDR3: CSVGAGYEQYF
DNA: TGCAGCGTTGGCGCGGGATACGAGCAGTACTTC

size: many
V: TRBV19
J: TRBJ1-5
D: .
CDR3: CASSITQGGWSNQPQHF
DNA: TGTGCCAGTAGTATTACCCAGGGAGGGTGGAGCAATCAGCCCCAGCATTTT

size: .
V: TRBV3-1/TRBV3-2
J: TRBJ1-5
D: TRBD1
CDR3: CASSYGDRGNQPQHF
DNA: TGTGCCAGCTCCTACGGGGACAGGGGAAATCAGCCCCAGCATTTT

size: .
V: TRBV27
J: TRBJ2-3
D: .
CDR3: CASSLEGRKTDTQYF
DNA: TGTGCCAGCAGTTTAGAGGGCCGGAAGACAGATACGCAGTATTTT

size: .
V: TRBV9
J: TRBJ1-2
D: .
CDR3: CASSVEGAGGYTF
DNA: TGTGCCAGCAGCGTAGAAGGGGCCGGCGGCTACACCTTC

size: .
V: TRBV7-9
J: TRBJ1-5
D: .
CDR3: CASSSGTNSNQPQHF
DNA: TGTGCCAGCAGCTCCGGGACTAATAGCAATCAGCCCCAGCATTTT

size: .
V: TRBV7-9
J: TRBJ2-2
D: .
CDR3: CASRRTDNTGELFF
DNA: TGTGCCAGCAGACGTACAGATAACACCGGGGAGCTGTTTTTT

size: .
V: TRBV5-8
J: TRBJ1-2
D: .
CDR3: CASSSHRTASSNYGYTF
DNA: TGTGCCAGCAGCTCCCATAGGACAGCCTCCTCTAACTATGGCTACACCTTC

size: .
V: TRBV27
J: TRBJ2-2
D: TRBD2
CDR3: CASRKSGTSGVVNTGELFF
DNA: TGTGCCAGCAGGAAATCCGGTACTAGCGGGGTTGTGAACACCGGGGAGCTGTTTTTT

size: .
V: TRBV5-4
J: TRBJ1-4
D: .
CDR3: CASSFKGEGEKLFF
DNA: TGTGCCAGCAGCTTTAAGGGGGAGGGCGAAAAACTGTTTTTT

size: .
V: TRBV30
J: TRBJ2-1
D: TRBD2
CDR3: CAWSRGPTGLAGFNEQFF
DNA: TGTGCCTGGAGTAGGGGTCCTACTGGACTAGCGGGATTCAATGAGCAGTTCTTC

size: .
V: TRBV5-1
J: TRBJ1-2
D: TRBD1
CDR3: CASSMDRVTYGYTF
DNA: TGCGCCAGCAGCATGGACAGGGTGACATATGGCTACACCTTC

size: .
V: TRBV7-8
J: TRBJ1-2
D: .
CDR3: CASSLAPGGGYGYTF
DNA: TGTGCCAGCAGCTTAGCGCCGGGGGGTGGCTATGGCTACACCTTC

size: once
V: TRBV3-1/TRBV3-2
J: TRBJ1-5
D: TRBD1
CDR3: CASSLSGQGGQPQHF
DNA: TGTGCCAGCAGCCTATCGGGACAGGGGGGACAGCCCCAGCATTTT

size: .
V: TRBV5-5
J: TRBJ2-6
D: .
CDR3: CASRDGLTGVSGANVLTF
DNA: TGTGCCAGCAGAGACGGCCTGACCGGAGTCTCTGGGGCCAACGTCCTGACTTTC

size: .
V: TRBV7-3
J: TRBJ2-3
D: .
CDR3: CASSLNGVTDTQYF
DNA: TGTGCCAGCAGCTTAAACGGGGTCACAGATACGCAGTATTTT

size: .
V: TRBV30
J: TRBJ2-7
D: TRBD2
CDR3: CAHSRGGSYEQYF
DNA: TGTGCCCACTCCCGGGGGGGGTCCTACGAGCAGTACTTC

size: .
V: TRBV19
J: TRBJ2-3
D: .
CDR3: CASSIVTRGDTQYF
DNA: TGTGCCAGTAGTATAGTGACTCGAGGGGATACGCAGTATTTT

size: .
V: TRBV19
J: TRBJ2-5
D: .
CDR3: CASSLRDTLVGQYF
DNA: TGTGCCAGTAGTCTTCGGGACACCCTGGTCGGCCAGTACTTC

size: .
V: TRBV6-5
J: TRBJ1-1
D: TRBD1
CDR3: CASSSQGAAEAFF
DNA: TGTGCCAGCAGTTCACAGGGGGCCGCTGAAGCTTTCTTT

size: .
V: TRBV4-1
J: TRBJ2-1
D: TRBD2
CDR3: CASSQVAGVDNEQFF
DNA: TGCGCCAGCAGCCAAGTAGCGGGGGTAGACAATGAGCAGTTCTTC

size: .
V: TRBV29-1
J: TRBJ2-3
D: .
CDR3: CSVEKVQASTDTQYF
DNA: TGCAGCGTTGAGAAGGTCCAGGCATCCACAGATACGCAGTATTTT

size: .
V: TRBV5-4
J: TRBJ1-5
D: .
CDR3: CASSKEGRVGQPQHF
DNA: TGTGCCAGCAGCAAAGAGGGGAGGGTCGGCCAGCCCCAGCATTTT

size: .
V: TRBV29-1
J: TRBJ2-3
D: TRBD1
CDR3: CSTRQGGRTDTQYF
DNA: TGCAGCACTCGACAGGGGGGACGGACAGATACGCAGTATTTT

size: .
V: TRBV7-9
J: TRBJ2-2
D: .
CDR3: CASSSGLLVLSGELFF
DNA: TGTGCCAGCAGCTCCGGACTACTCGTTCTTTCCGGGGAGCTGTTTTTT

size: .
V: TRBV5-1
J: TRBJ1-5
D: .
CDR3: CASSKQGGNQPQHF
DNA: TGCGCCAGCAGTAAACAGGGAGGCAATCAGCCCCAGCATTTT

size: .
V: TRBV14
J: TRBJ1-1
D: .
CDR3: CASIPRGEGTEAFF
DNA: TGTGCCAGCATTCCAAGGGGGGAGGGCACTGAAGCTTTCTTT

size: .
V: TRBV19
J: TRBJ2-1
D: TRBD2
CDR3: CASSPLGLAFYNEQFF
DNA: TGTGCCAGTAGTCCCTTGGGACTAGCTTTCTACAATGAGCAGTTCTTC